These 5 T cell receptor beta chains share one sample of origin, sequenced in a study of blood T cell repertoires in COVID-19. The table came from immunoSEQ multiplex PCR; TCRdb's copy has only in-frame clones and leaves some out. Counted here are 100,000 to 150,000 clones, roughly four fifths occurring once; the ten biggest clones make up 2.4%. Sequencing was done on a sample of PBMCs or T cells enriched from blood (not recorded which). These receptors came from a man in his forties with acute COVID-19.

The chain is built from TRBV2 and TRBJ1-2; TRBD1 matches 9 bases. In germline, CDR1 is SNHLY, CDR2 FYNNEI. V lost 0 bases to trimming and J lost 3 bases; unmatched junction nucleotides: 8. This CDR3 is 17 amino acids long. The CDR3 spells CASSEAAPGQGYYGYTF. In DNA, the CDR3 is TGTGCCAGCAGTGAAGCCGCCCCGGGACAGGGTTACTATGGCTACACCTTC.

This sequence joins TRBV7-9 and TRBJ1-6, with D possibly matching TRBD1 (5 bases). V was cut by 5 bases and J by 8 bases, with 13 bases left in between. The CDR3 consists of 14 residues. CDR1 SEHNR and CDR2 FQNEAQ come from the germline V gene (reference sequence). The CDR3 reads CASSRGGKDSPLHF. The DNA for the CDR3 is TGTGCCAGCAGCAGGGGAGGGAAAGATTCACCCCTCCACTTT. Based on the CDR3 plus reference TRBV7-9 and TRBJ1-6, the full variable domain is DTGVSQNPRHKITKRGQNVTFRCDPISEHNRLYWYRQTLGQGPEFLTYFQNEAQLEKSRLLSDRFSAERPKGSFSTLEIQRTEQGDSAMYLCASSRGGKDSPLHFGNGTRLTVT.

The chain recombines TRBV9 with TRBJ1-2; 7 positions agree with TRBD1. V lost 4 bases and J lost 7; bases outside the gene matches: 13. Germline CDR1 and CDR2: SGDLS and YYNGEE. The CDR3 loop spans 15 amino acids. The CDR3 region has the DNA TGTGCCAGCAGCCCCCGACAGGGATTGGACTCTGGCTACACCTTC. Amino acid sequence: CASSPRQGLDSGYTF.

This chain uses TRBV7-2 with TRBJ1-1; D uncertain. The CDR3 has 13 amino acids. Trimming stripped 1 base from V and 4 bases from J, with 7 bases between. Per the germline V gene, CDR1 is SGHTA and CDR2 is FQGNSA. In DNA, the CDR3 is TGTGCCAGCAGCTTAGACGCCAGCACTGAAGCTTTCTTT. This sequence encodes CASSLDASTEAFF.

This chain's CDR3 is CAITGGSTDTQYF. The CDR3 bases are TGTGCCATTACAGGGGGGAGCACAGATACGCAGTATTTT. V gene TRBV10-3 combines with J gene TRBJ2-3; 8 positions agree with TRBD1. V shed 9 bases, J shed 0 bases, and the junction held 2 bases outside the gene matches. CDR1 is ENHRY, CDR2 SYGVKD, per germline. The CDR3 runs to 13 residues.